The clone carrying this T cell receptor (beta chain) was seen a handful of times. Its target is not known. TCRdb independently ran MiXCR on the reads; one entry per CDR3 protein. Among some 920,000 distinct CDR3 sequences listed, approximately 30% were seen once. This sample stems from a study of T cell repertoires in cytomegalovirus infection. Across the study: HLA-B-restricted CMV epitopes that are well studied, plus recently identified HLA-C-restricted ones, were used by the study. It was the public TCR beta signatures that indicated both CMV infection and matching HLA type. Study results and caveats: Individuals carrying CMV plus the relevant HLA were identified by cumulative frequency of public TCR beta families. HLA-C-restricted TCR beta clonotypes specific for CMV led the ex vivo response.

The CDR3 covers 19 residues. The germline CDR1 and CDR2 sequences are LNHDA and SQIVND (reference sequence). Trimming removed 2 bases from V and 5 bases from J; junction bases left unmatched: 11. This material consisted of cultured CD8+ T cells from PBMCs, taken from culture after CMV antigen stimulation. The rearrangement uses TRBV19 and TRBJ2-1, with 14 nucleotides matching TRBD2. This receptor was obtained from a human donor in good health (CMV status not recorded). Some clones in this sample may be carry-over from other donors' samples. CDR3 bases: TGTGCCAGTAGTATATGGGTTACCCCGGGACTAGCGGGGGACAATGAGCAGTTCTTC. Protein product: CASSIWVTPGLAGDNEQFF.